The next 6 T cell receptor beta chains were all read from a single sample in a study of Tregs in tolerant kidney transplant recipients. Recipients received nonmyeloablative bone marrow transplants from related graft donors, with transient mixed chimerism. Sequencing used immunoSEQ multiplex PCR; TCRdb keeps in-frame clones, though not all of them. The sample contains 55,000 to 75,000 clones, about 89% of which appear only once. The specimen was CD4+ T cells from blood (PBMCs), collected 6 months after the transplant. The source is a human patient who received a combined kidney and bone marrow transplant. The graft donor may have contributed some T cells.

This rearrangement joins TRBV5-1 to TRBJ1-2; 11 nucleotides line up with TRBD1. The germline gives CDR1 SGHRS, CDR2 YFSETQ. The V and J ends lost 0 bases and 8 bases, in that order; junction bases with no gene match: 12. The CDR3 covers 17 residues. Here the CDR3 reads CASSLGRDRGSQKGYTF. As DNA, the CDR3 is TGCGCCAGCAGCTTGGGCCGGGACAGGGGGTCCCAGAAGGGCTACACCTTC.

V usage is TRBV19 and J usage is TRBJ1-2; 10 bases align to TRBD1. The germline V gene has CDR1 LNHDA and CDR2 SQIVND (reference sequence). The V gene end was trimmed by 1 base and the J gene end by 2 bases; junction bases not matched to a gene: 7. CDR3 length: 17 residues. Here the CDR3 reads CASSIGPPGQGNYGYTF. Written as DNA, the CDR3 is TGTGCCAGTAGTATAGGACCGCCGGGACAGGGGAACTATGGCTACACCTTC.

The gene calls are TRBV27 and TRBJ2-7; 11 bases line up with TRBD2. The junction had 5 bases not matched to a gene; V was cut back by 5 bases and J by 2 bases. The CDR3 covers 15 residues. CDR1 and CDR2 (germline): MNHEY, SMNVEV (reference sequence). This chain's CDR3 is CASSRPGLAAYEQYF. In DNA, the CDR3 is TGTGCCAGCAGTCGCCCGGGACTAGCGGCCTACGAGCAGTACTTC.

CDR3 protein: CASSSRQGETQYF. The CDR3, as DNA: TGTGCCAGCAGTTCTCGACAGGGAGAGACCCAGTACTTC. The V and J genes are TRBV27 and TRBJ2-5; 7 bases map to TRBD1. J gave up 4 bases and V 4 bases, and 3 bases lay outside the gene matches. The length of the CDR3 is 13 residues. In germline, CDR1 is MNHEY, CDR2 SMNVEV (reference sequence).

The V call is TRBV7-2, the J call TRBJ2-3; the D gene is possibly TRBD2 (6 bases). Germline V CDR1 and CDR2: SGHTA, FQGNSA. Between the trimmed V and J ends, which lost 5 bases and 8 bases, there was a span of 17 bases. The CDR3 has 14 amino acids. CDR3 sequence: CASSPGRTISTQYF. The CDR3 DNA reads TGTGCCAGCAGCCCCGGGCGGACTATTTCTACGCAGTATTTT.

The rearrangement joins TRBV20-1 to TRBJ2-1; D remains unclear. CDR1 is DFQATT, CDR2 SNEGSKA, per germline (reference sequence). V was shortened by 4 bases and J by 7 bases, with 8 bases between the two germline ends. The CDR3 extends over 11 amino acids. The CDR3 loop reads CSATNANEQFF. The CDR3 nucleotides read TGCAGTGCTACTAATGCAAATGAGCAGTTCTTC.